The 21 T cell receptor beta chains below come from one sample, sequenced in a study of spatial heterogeneity in lung cancer. Time point of the sample: sample taken at primary tumor resection. TCRdb redid the calling of the 5' RACE reads with MiXCR, one entry per CDR3 protein. In the table there are roughly 25,000 distinct CDR3 sequences, 6.5% to 8% of which are singletons. The sample consisted of PBMCs, taken at surgery. Source of these receptors: a male donor with early-stage non-small cell lung cancer.

This clonotype appeared a few times. The CDR3 protein is CASSPTWSRIEQFF. CDR3 bases: TGTGCCAGCAGCCCTACCTGGAGCCGAATTGAGCAGTTCTTC. This sequence joins TRBV6-5 and TRBJ2-1; D is uncertain. V lost 6 bases and J 9 bases, leaving 18 bases between the germline ends. Germline assignment: CDR1 MNHEY and CDR2 SVGAGI. CDR3 length: 14 residues.

Notes on this clonotype: This sequence may be a read error, since a much larger clone differs from it by one base. Likely a read error: the CDR3 ends without its conserved phenylalanine or tryptophan. In nucleotides, the CDR3 is TGTGCCACTACAGGGGTGGCTTTCTTG. Its protein is CATTGVAFL. The chain links TRBV7-9 to TRBJ1-1; 7 bases fit TRBD1. CDR1 and CDR2 from the germline V gene are SEHNR and FQNEAQ (reference sequence). J lost 11 bases, V lost 10 bases, and 4 bases had no gene match. CDR3 length equals 9 residues.

The chain combines TRBV12-3 or TRBV12-4 with TRBJ2-1, with unresolved D. The CDR3 covers 14 residues. Trimming pared 5 bases from V and 1 base from J, leaving 9 bases between. CDR3 in DNA: TGTGCCAGCAGTCTGCAACTTTCCTACAATGAGCAGTTCTTC. Translated: CASSLQLSYNEQFF.

This clonotype is medium-sized within its sample. V usage is TRBV28 and J usage is TRBJ2-5; TRBD2 matches 13 bases. This CDR3 region has 14 residues. Germline V gene sequence: CDR1 MDHEN, CDR2 SYDVKM. V trimming: 7 bases; J trimming: 4 bases; junction bases outside the gene matches: 3. The CDR3 is CASMTSGRRETQYF. In DNA, the CDR3 is TGTGCCAGCATGACTAGCGGGAGGCGAGAGACCCAGTACTTC.

This clonotype was counted a few times. The rearrangement uses TRBV24-1 and TRBJ2-7; D unresolved. V was cut by 4 bases and J by 3 bases, with 3 bases left in between. The CDR3 covers 11 residues. Germline-derived CDR1 and CDR2 are KGHDR and SFDVKD. The CDR3 DNA reads TGTGCCACCAGTGAGGGCTACGAGCAGTACTTC. It is translated as CATSEGYEQYF.

This clonotype showed up many times. The chain carries TRBV7-6 and TRBJ1-2, with D uncertain. The germline V gene has CDR1 SGHVS and CDR2 FNYEAQ. This CDR3 comprises 16 residues. The germline V and J ends were trimmed by 5 bases and 0 bases, with 16 bases remaining between them. CDR3 nucleotide sequence: TGTGCCAGCAGCCTTGGACGGGGAACCGCTAACTATGGCTACACCTTC. Its protein is CASSLGRGTANYGYTF.

The sample holds many counts of this clonotype. The rearrangement uses TRBV7-8 and TRBJ2-3; D not certain. V shed 5 bases and J shed 1 base, with 22 bases lying between them. Per germline, CDR1 SGHVS and CDR2 FQNEAQ. The CDR3 sequence is 18 residues long. Written as DNA, the CDR3 is TGTGCCAGCAGCCCTCTCGACACGGTCCCCCTGGGCACAGATACGCAGTATTTT. It yields the protein CASSPLDTVPLGTDTQYF.

Relative to its sample, this clonotype is medium-sized. In DNA form, the CDR3 reads TGTGCCGGCGCAACCGGGACAGGGAATTACGAGCAGTACTTC. It translates to CAGATGTGNYEQYF. V is TRBV28 and J is TRBJ2-7, with 9 nucleotides matching TRBD1. CDR1 is MDHEN and CDR2 is SYDVKM in the germline V gene. This CDR3 contains 14 residues. V lost 11 bases to trimming and J lost 4 bases; unmatched junction nucleotides: 12.

J is TRBJ1-2 and V is TRBV5-6; no definite D call. Germline CDR1 is SGHDT and CDR2 is YYEEEE. The CDR3 covers 14 residues. The V gene lost 4 bases and the J gene lost 3 bases, with 13 bases spanning the gap. The CDR3 here is CASSPWPGDYGYTF. CDR3 in DNA: TGTGCCAGCAGCCCCTGGCCGGGAGACTATGGCTACACCTTC.

The gene calls are TRBV7-9 and TRBJ2-7; 8 bases agree with TRBD2. J lost 4 bases, V lost 5 bases, and 7 bases had no gene match. The CDR3 runs 14 residues. From germline, CDR1 is SEHNR and CDR2 FQNEAQ (reference sequence). For the CDR3, the DNA is TGTGCCAGCAGCCAAGTTAGCGGGATTTACGAGCAGTACTTC. This translates into CASSQVSGIYEQYF.

V usage is TRBV7-2 and J usage is TRBJ1-1; D call uncertain. Germline V gene lookup returns CDR1 SGHTA and CDR2 FQGNSA. CDR3 length: 13 residues. Trimming left V 1 base short and J 7 bases short, with 10 bases between. The CDR3 spells CASSLGLKNEAFF. The CDR3 DNA sequence: TGTGCCAGCAGCTTAGGTCTTAAGAATGAAGCTTTCTTT.

This clonotype was observed a few times. In DNA, the CDR3 is TGTGCCAGCAGTAATCCTGGGACAGGGTTCTCACCCCTCCACTTT. It codes for CASSNPGTGFSPLHF. The chain has TRBV6-6 and TRBJ1-6; 9 nucleotides agree with TRBD1. CDR1 and CDR2 from the germline V gene are MNHNY and SVGAGI (reference sequence). Trimming at V came to 5 bases and at J to 10 bases, leaving 9 bases not matched to a gene. The length of the CDR3 is 15 residues.

The sample holds many counts of this clonotype. The chain employs TRBV27 and TRBJ2-6; the match to TRBD2 covers 15 bases. V was pared by 3 bases and J by 0 bases, with 6 bases of the junction left unmatched. From germline, CDR1 is MNHEY and CDR2 SMNVEV (reference sequence). The CDR3 contains 20 residues. Written as DNA, the CDR3 is TGTGCCAGCAGTTTCGCGGGACTAGCGGGAGGACCCTCTGGGGCCAACGTCCTGACTTTC. It is translated as CASSFAGLAGGPSGANVLTF.

This clonotype was picked up many times. This sequence joins TRBV6-5 and TRBJ2-2; 7 bases are a match to TRBD1. CDR1 is MNHEY, CDR2 SVGAGI, per germline. The CDR3 runs 12 residues. V was clipped by 7 bases and J by 6 bases; unmatched bases: 2. CDR3 DNA: TGTGCCAGCAAACAGGGGCCCGGGGAGCTGTTTTTT. The encoded protein is CASKQGPGELFF.

The table lists this clonotype with many counts. This chain joins TRBV10-3 and TRBJ1-5; TRBD1 might be the D (5 bases). V lost 6 bases and J lost 11, with 14 bases in between. This CDR3 contains 12 residues. From germline, CDR1 is ENHRY and CDR2 SYGVKD. The CDR3 DNA is TGTGCCATCAGCCAAAGGGACGATGCCCAGCATTTT. Translation gives CAISQRDDAQHF.

The chain joins TRBV6-6 to TRBJ1-1, with 7 bases that match TRBD1. There are 12 residues in the CDR3. V shed 6 bases and J 7 bases; nucleotides not matched to a gene: 5. Per the germline V gene, CDR1 is MNHNY and CDR2 is SVGAGI (reference sequence). The CDR3 protein is CASRLQGYEAFF. In nucleotides, the CDR3 is TGTGCCAGCAGACTACAGGGGTATGAAGCTTTCTTT.

This clonotype was recorded at least ten times. CDR3 nucleotides: TGCGCCAGCAGCCCTGGACAGGGCGGGACTGAAGCTTTCTTT. Protein: CASSPGQGGTEAFF. The chain uses TRBV5-1 and TRBJ1-1; TRBD1 matches at 8 bases. From germline, CDR1 is SGHRS and CDR2 YFSETQ. This CDR3 is built from 14 residues. The V segment lost 4 bases and the J segment 5 bases; nucleotides outside the gene matches: 7.

This clonotype was found a few times. The chain uses TRBV3-1 and TRBJ2-7, with a tentative D call TRBD2 (6 bases). Germline V gene lookup returns CDR1 LGHDT and CDR2 YNNKEL (reference sequence). The CDR3 is 19 residues long. V lost 3 bases and J lost 3, with 27 bases in between. The CDR3 coding sequence is TGTGCCAGCAGCCACTGGGCGCTGCCGCGGCTAGCGAGTATCTACGAGCAGTACGTC. Translated: CASSHWALPRLASIYEQYV.

This chain connects TRBV30 to TRBJ2-1; 15 bases align to TRBD2. V was pared by 2 bases and J by 10 bases, with 6 bases of the junction left unmatched. The germline V gene has CDR1 GTSNPN and CDR2 SVGIG (reference sequence). This CDR3 spans 15 amino acids. The CDR3 protein is CAWSKGLAGGIEQFF. The CDR3 nucleotides read TGTGCCTGGAGTAAGGGACTAGCGGGGGGTATCGAGCAGTTCTTC.

This clonotype has a count of ten or more. CDR3 nucleotide sequence: TGTGCCAGCAGTGAACGTCGATACGAGCAGTACGTC. This translates into CASSERRYEQYV. This sequence joins TRBV2 and TRBJ2-7; D not certain. Trimming left V 2 bases short and J 4 bases short, with 6 bases between. CDR3 length: 12 residues. Germline CDR1 and CDR2: SNHLY and FYNNEI.

This clonotype showed up many times. The V call is TRBV6-1, the J call TRBJ2-2; 8 bases map to TRBD1. The junction had 5 bases not matched to a gene; V was cut back by 4 bases and J by 1 base. Germline V lookup: CDR1 MNHNS, CDR2 SASEGT. CDR3 length: 16 amino acids. The CDR3 spells CASSGPGTGNTGELFF. For the CDR3, the DNA is TGTGCCAGCAGTGGCCCAGGGACAGGGAACACCGGGGAGCTGTTTTTT.